These 18 T cell receptor beta chains share one sample of origin, sequenced in a study of beta chain features in type 1 diabetes. The whole isolated RNA underwent reverse transcription, so sequencing captured expressed TCRB transcripts. Using immunoSEQ multiplex PCR, the repertoire was profiled, and TCRdb retains in-frame clones only, with some absent. The sample holds about 320,000 clones, less than 15% seen once. The sequenced sample consisted of central memory CD4+ T cells from blood. All receptors derive from a young man in good health.

The chain uses TRBV6-1 and TRBJ1-5; D might be TRBD1 (6 bases). Germline values: CDR1 MNHNS, CDR2 SASEGT. Trimming removed 7 bases at V and 1 base at J, with 14 bases between. The CDR3 sequence is 15 residues long. The CDR3 sequence is CASTLTGFSNQPQHF. The CDR3 DNA is TGTGCCAGCACCTTAACAGGGTTCAGCAATCAGCCCCAGCATTTT.

This clone was seen more than once but under ten times. The gene calls are TRBV7-2 and TRBJ2-1, with 9 nucleotides matching TRBD2. The germline V gene encodes CDR1 SGHTA and CDR2 FQGNSA. The CDR3 consists of 15 residues. J lost 10 bases, V lost 2 bases, and 9 bases had no gene match. Here the CDR3 DNA reads TGTGCCAGCAGCTTAACTCGCGGGGGGGCTGAGGAGCAGTTCTTC. As protein: CASSLTRGGAEEQFF.

This clone was seen a handful of times. This chain uses TRBV15 with TRBJ1-3; possibly TRBD1 for D (6 bases). Germline V gene sequence: CDR1 LNHNV, CDR2 YYDKDF (reference sequence). The CDR3 runs to 16 residues. V was pared by 0 bases and J by 7 bases, with 16 bases between. CDR3 amino acids: CATSRERAKRGNTIYF. The CDR3 DNA reads as TGTGCCACCAGCAGAGAAAGGGCGAAAAGGGGGAACACCATATATTTT.

This clone was picked up a small number of times. The gene calls are TRBV15 and TRBJ1-5; D call uncertain. The CDR3 is 15 amino acids. Germline CDR1 LNHNV, CDR2 YYDKDF (reference sequence). Deletions cut 5 bases from V and 1 base from J, with 12 bases between. The CDR3 DNA follows: TGTGCCACCAGCGTAGACATCGGGAGCAATCAGCCCCAGCATTTT. Translated, it gives CATSVDIGSNQPQHF.

This rearrangement joins TRBV7-3 to TRBJ1-1, with TRBD1 matching 8 bases. CDR3 size: 13 residues. V shed 6 bases, J shed 9 bases, and the junction held 9 bases outside the gene matches. The V gene's germline CDR1 is SGHTA and CDR2 FQGTGA. The chain's CDR3 is CASSSGTGAKAFF. CDR3 DNA sequence: TGTGCCAGCAGTTCCGGGACAGGCGCTAAAGCTTTCTTT.

V and J are TRBV7-2 and TRBJ2-3; perhaps D is TRBD1 or TRBD2 (5 bases each). Germline CDR1 reads SGHTA; CDR2 reads FQGNSA. V lost 5 bases and J 8 bases, leaving 11 bases between the germline ends. CDR3 length: 12 amino acids. The CDR3 region is CASSPPRGTQYF. The CDR3 DNA reads TGTGCCAGCAGCCCTCCGAGGGGTACGCAGTATTTT. The complete variable domain, with remaining parts taken from reference TRBV7-2 and TRBJ2-3, reads GAGVSQSPSNKVTEKGKDVELRCDPISGHTALYWYRQSLGQGLEFLIYFQGNSAPDKSGLPSDRFSAERTGGSVSTLTIQRTQQEDSAVYLCASSPPRGTQYFGPGTRLTVL.

In this sample, this clone turned up a few times. The rearrangement links TRBV5-4 to TRBJ1-1; no definite D call. Looked up from germline, CDR1 is SGHNT and CDR2 is YYREEE (reference sequence). The CDR3 has 16 residues. Trimming pared 7 bases from V and 0 bases from J, leaving 19 bases between. CDR3 loop: CASASRKSRMNTEAFF. The CDR3 nucleotides read TGTGCCAGCGCCTCTAGGAAATCGCGAATGAACACTGAAGCTTTCTTT.

Ten or more counts support this clone. The J gene is TRBJ2-2, the V gene TRBV7-9; no firm D call. Deletions cut 1 base from V and 5 bases from J, with 8 bases between. Germline V gives CDR1 SEHNR, CDR2 FQNEAQ (reference sequence). The CDR3 is 14 amino acids. The CDR3 coding sequence is TGTGCCAGCAGCTTAGAGTCGGAGACCGGGGAGCTGTTTTTT. Translated: CASSLESETGELFF.

This clone was detected only a few times. This chain links TRBV9 with TRBJ2-1; 8 nucleotides match TRBD2. The CDR3 has 13 residues. CDR1 is SGDLS, CDR2 YYNGEE, per germline. With 4 bases clipped from V and 9 bases from J, the junction kept 6 bases outside the gene matches. CDR3 region: CASSTTSVSEQFF. DNA for the CDR3: TGTGCCAGCAGCACGACTAGCGTGAGTGAGCAGTTCTTC.

The V and J genes are TRBV7-2 and TRBJ2-3; D may be TRBD1 (5 bases). CDR3 length equals 15 residues. CDR1 and CDR2 (germline): SGHTA, FQGNSA. Deletions cut 1 base from V and 4 bases from J, with 12 bases between. In DNA form, the CDR3 reads TGTGCCAGCAGCTTAGTATGGGGCCTGGCAGATACGCAGTATTTT. As protein: CASSLVWGLADTQYF.

The V call is TRBV19, the J call TRBJ1-5, with 8 bases fitting TRBD1. CDR3 length: 17 amino acids. Germline CDR1 is LNHDA and CDR2 is SQIVND (reference sequence). V lost 5 bases and J lost 3; bases outside the gene matches: 12. DNA for the CDR3: TGTGCCAGTAGTCCGGGACAGGACTTTTCATACAATCAGCCCCAGCATTTT. Encoded protein: CASSPGQDFSYNQPQHF. Full variable domain (missing parts from reference TRBV19 and TRBJ1-5): DGGITQSPKYLFRKEGQNVTLSCEQNLNHDAMYWYRQDPGQGLRLIYYSQIVNDFQKGDIAEGYSVSREKKESFPLTVTSAQKNPTAFYLCASSPGQDFSYNQPQHFGDGTRLSIL.

The chain recombines TRBV14 with TRBJ1-2; D perhaps matches TRBD1 (5 bases). Germline V gene sequence: CDR1 SGHDN, CDR2 FVKESK. The V gene lost 4 bases and the J gene lost 1 base, with 16 bases spanning the gap. CDR3 length equals 16 residues. CDR3 protein: CASSLKGTGNNYGYTF. The DNA of the CDR3 is TGTGCCAGCAGCCTCAAAGGCACAGGAAATAACTATGGCTACACCTTC.

The CDR3 here is CASSLMNTEAFF. CDR3 nucleotides: TGTGCCAGCAGCTTAATGAACACTGAAGCTTTCTTT. This rearrangement joins TRBV5-4 to TRBJ1-1; D gene ambiguous. The germline V gene has CDR1 SGHNT and CDR2 YYREEE (reference sequence). The V and J ends lost 2 bases and 0 bases respectively, with 2 bases between them. This CDR3 is 12 amino acids long.

The chain is built from TRBV7-9 and TRBJ2-6; D is possibly TRBD2 (6 bases). The V end lost 5 bases, the J end lost 2 bases, and 13 bases lay between the germline ends. Germline assignment: CDR1 SEHNR and CDR2 FQNEAQ (reference sequence). The length of the CDR3 is 16 residues. The DNA of the CDR3 is TGTGCCAGCAGCCCCGATTGGGGGGCTGGGGCCAACGTCCTGACTTTC. Translating it yields CASSPDWGAGANVLTF.

V is TRBV10-3 and J is TRBJ2-7; D might be TRBD1 or TRBD2, each matching 6 bases. Between the trimmed V and J ends, which lost 6 bases and 0 bases, there was a span of 12 bases. The CDR3 loop spans 14 amino acids. Germline V gene sequence: CDR1 ENHRY, CDR2 SYGVKD. The CDR3: CAIRPGAGSYEQYF. The CDR3 coding sequence is TGTGCCATCAGGCCGGGGGCAGGCTCCTACGAGCAGTACTTC.

This clone appeared a few times. CDR3 nucleotides: TGTGCCAGCAGTCCGGAGACAGACTATGGCTACACCTTC. Its protein is CASSPETDYGYTF. The chain is built from TRBV6-1 and TRBJ1-2; maybe TRBD1 (5 bases). Per the germline V gene, CDR1 is MNHNS and CDR2 is SASEGT. This CDR3 has 13 amino acids. The V end was cut by 5 bases, the J end by 3 bases, with 10 bases between.

The V gene is TRBV11-2, the J gene TRBJ1-3; no clear D gene. V gave up 2 bases and J gave up 3 bases, with 2 bases separating them. CDR1 is SGHAT and CDR2 is FQNNGV in the germline V gene. The CDR3 covers 12 residues. The CDR3 DNA sequence: TGTGCCAGCAGCTTACTTGGAAACACCATATATTTT. Its translation: CASSLLGNTIYF.

There are a few counts of this clone. This chain uses TRBV7-2 with TRBJ2-2; D gene uncertain. The CDR3 loop spans 14 amino acids. CDR1 and CDR2 (germline): SGHTA, FQGNSA. V was clipped by 5 bases and J by 3 bases, with 10 bases between them. The DNA for the CDR3 is TGTGCCAGCAGCCCCCTACGGGACACCGGGGAGCTGTTTTTT. Its protein is CASSPLRDTGELFF.